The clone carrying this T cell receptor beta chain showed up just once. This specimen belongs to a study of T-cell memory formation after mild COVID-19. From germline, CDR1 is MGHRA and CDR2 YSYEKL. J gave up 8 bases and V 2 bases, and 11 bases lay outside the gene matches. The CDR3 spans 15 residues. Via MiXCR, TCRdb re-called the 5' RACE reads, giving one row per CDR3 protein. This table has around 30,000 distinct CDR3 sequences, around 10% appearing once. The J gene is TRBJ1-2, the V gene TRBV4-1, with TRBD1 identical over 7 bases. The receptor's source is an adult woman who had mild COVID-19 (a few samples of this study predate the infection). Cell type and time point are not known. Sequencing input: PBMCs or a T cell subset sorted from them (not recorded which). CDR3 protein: CASSQLDRIGAGYTF. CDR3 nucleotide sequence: TGCGCCAGCAGCCAACTGGACAGGATCGGTGCGGGCTACACCTTC.